These T cell receptor beta chains were read from a single sample in a study of blood T cell repertoires in COVID-19. Repertoires were generated with immunoSEQ multiplex PCR, while TCRdb's copy carries only in-frame clones and drops some. In the table there are around 290,000 clones, around nine tenths of which are singletons. Sequencing was performed on peripheral blood. Receptors originate from a woman in her 70s with COVID-19, enrolled during active disease. The CDR3 runs from the conserved cysteine through the conserved F or W. Fields, in order: clone size, V gene, D gene, J gene, CDR3 DNA, CDR3 protein. The D gene is left open where the match is weak. Clone size is stated in some rows and not others, as once, few, many or a class when expanded.

clone_size: few
v_call: TRBV5-1
d_call: .
j_call: TRBJ1-1
cdr3_nt: TGCGCCAGCAGCGACGGACAGACCATGAACACTGAAGCTTTCTTT
cdr3_aa: CASSDGQTMNTEAFF

clone_size: .
v_call: TRBV3-1/TRBV3-2
d_call: .
j_call: TRBJ1-2
cdr3_nt: TGTGCCAGCAGCCTGCTAGGCGACCGTGGCTACACCTTC
cdr3_aa: CASSLLGDRGYTF

clone_size: .
v_call: TRBV2
d_call: .
j_call: TRBJ1-2
cdr3_nt: TGTGCCAGCAGCAGACAGCCGCTAAAGCCTGATAACTATGGCTACACCTTC
cdr3_aa: CASSRQPLKPDNYGYTF

clone_size: .
v_call: TRBV5-4
d_call: TRBD2
j_call: TRBJ2-7
cdr3_nt: TGTGCCAGCAGCTTGTCAAGCGGGGCCTCCTACGAGCAGTACTTC
cdr3_aa: CASSLSSGASYEQYF

clone_size: .
v_call: TRBV2
d_call: .
j_call: TRBJ2-5
cdr3_nt: TGTGCCAGCAGACCCACGGGGTGGGAGGAAAACTACTTC
cdr3_aa: CASRPTGWEENYF

clone_size: .
v_call: TRBV2
d_call: .
j_call: TRBJ1-5
cdr3_nt: TGTGCCAGCAGAGGGAGGGATCAGCCCCAGCATTTT
cdr3_aa: CASRGRDQPQHF

clone_size: .
v_call: TRBV5-1
d_call: TRBD1
j_call: TRBJ1-3
cdr3_nt: TGCGCCAGCAGCTCTACAGGGGCCTCTGGAAACACCATATATTTT
cdr3_aa: CASSSTGASGNTIYF

clone_size: .
v_call: TRBV21-1
d_call: .
j_call: TRBJ2-3
cdr3_nt: TGTGCCAGCAGCCCCCCCCGGGGGGAAGGCACAGATACGCAGTATTTT
cdr3_aa: CASSPPRGEGTDTQYF

clone_size: .
v_call: TRBV24-1
d_call: .
j_call: TRBJ1-5
cdr3_nt: TGTGCCACCAGTGAATCCACAGGTAGCAATCAGCCCCAGCATTTT
cdr3_aa: CATSESTGSNQPQHF

clone_size: .
v_call: TRBV24-1
d_call: .
j_call: TRBJ2-5
cdr3_nt: TGTGCCACCAGTGAGCTTACCGGGCCCCCACAGGGAGAGACCCAGTACTTC
cdr3_aa: CATSELTGPPQGETQYF

clone_size: .
v_call: TRBV5-1
d_call: TRBD1
j_call: TRBJ2-5
cdr3_nt: TGCGCCAGCAGCCCTGGGACAGGGAACGGAGAGACCCAGTACTTC
cdr3_aa: CASSPGTGNGETQYF

clone_size: .
v_call: TRBV5-4
d_call: .
j_call: TRBJ1-1
cdr3_nt: TGTGCCAGCAGCTTAAGAGGGATGAACACTGAAGCTTTCTTT
cdr3_aa: CASSLRGMNTEAFF

clone_size: few
v_call: TRBV5-1
d_call: .
j_call: TRBJ1-1
cdr3_nt: TGCGCCAGCAGCGGAGGAACCACTGAAGCTTTCTTT
cdr3_aa: CASSGGTTEAFF

clone_size: .
v_call: TRBV2
d_call: TRBD2
j_call: TRBJ2-1
cdr3_nt: TGTGCCAGCAGTCCTCGTCTGAGCGGGGGGGCTAATGAGCAGTTCTTC
cdr3_aa: CASSPRLSGGANEQFF

clone_size: .
v_call: TRBV5-1
d_call: TRBD1
j_call: TRBJ1-1
cdr3_nt: TGCGCCAGCAGCCCGCAACCCGGGACAGAGAACACTGAAGCTTTCTTT
cdr3_aa: CASSPQPGTENTEAFF

clone_size: .
v_call: TRBV28
d_call: .
j_call: TRBJ2-7
cdr3_nt: TGTGCCAGCAGTTTATTGTTAGGGGCCTACGAGCAGTACTTC
cdr3_aa: CASSLLLGAYEQYF

clone_size: .
v_call: TRBV5-1
d_call: TRBD2
j_call: TRBJ2-1
cdr3_nt: TGCGCCAGCAGCTTGGTACCGGGGGGGGCCGGGTCCTACAATGAGCAGTTCTTC
cdr3_aa: CASSLVPGGAGSYNEQFF

clone_size: .
v_call: TRBV6-6
d_call: .
j_call: TRBJ2-7
cdr3_nt: TGTGCCAGCAAAACAGGCGCTACCTACGAGCAGTACTTC
cdr3_aa: CASKTGATYEQYF

clone_size: .
v_call: TRBV18
d_call: .
j_call: TRBJ1-1
cdr3_nt: TGTGCCAGCTCACCCGGGAGAGCAATGAACACTGAAGCTTTCTTT
cdr3_aa: CASSPGRAMNTEAFF

clone_size: .
v_call: TRBV5-1
d_call: .
j_call: TRBJ2-7
cdr3_nt: TGCGCCAGCAGCGTAGGACTATTATACGAGCAGTACTTC
cdr3_aa: CASSVGLLYEQYF

clone_size: .
v_call: TRBV28
d_call: TRBD1
j_call: TRBJ1-2
cdr3_nt: TGTGCCAGCAGTTTGCCAACAGGGGCCAACTATGGCTACACCTTC
cdr3_aa: CASSLPTGANYGYTF

clone_size: .
v_call: TRBV9
d_call: .
j_call: TRBJ2-6
cdr3_nt: TGTGCCAGCAGCGCTGCGGTCGCGGAGGCGGGGGCCAACGTCCTGACTTTC
cdr3_aa: CASSAAVAEAGANVLTF

clone_size: many
v_call: TRBV29-1
d_call: .
j_call: TRBJ1-5
cdr3_nt: TGCAGCGTTGAAGATCAGGGTAGATTCAATCAGCCCCAGCATTTT
cdr3_aa: CSVEDQGRFNQPQHF

clone_size: .
v_call: TRBV6-5
d_call: .
j_call: TRBJ2-7
cdr3_nt: TGTGCCAGCTTCAGGGGTCCCCCGACCTACGAGCAGTACTTC
cdr3_aa: CASFRGPPTYEQYF

clone_size: .
v_call: TRBV7-8
d_call: TRBD1
j_call: TRBJ2-7
cdr3_nt: TGTGCCAGCAGCCCCCACCCGGACAGGTTTGCCGAGCAGTACTTC
cdr3_aa: CASSPHPDRFAEQYF

clone_size: .
v_call: TRBV9
d_call: .
j_call: TRBJ1-6
cdr3_nt: TGTGCCAGCAGCGATGGGTCGTTGGGGCCGTATAATTCACCCCTCCACTTT
cdr3_aa: CASSDGSLGPYNSPLHF

clone_size: .
v_call: TRBV30
d_call: TRBD2
j_call: TRBJ2-7
cdr3_nt: TGTGCCTGGAGAAACAGCGGGGGGGTCGAGCAGTACTTC
cdr3_aa: CAWRNSGGVEQYF

clone_size: .
v_call: TRBV29-1
d_call: TRBD1
j_call: TRBJ2-1
cdr3_nt: TGCAGCGTCACAGGGGAGAGCTCCTACAATGAGCAGTTCTTC
cdr3_aa: CSVTGESSYNEQFF

clone_size: .
v_call: TRBV7-2
d_call: TRBD2
j_call: TRBJ2-1
cdr3_nt: TGTGCCAGCAGCTTAAGCACTAGCGGAAACTACAATGAGCAGTTCTTC
cdr3_aa: CASSLSTSGNYNEQFF

clone_size: .
v_call: TRBV2
d_call: .
j_call: TRBJ1-4
cdr3_nt: TGTGCCAGCACTCGGGTTGCAACTAATGAAAAACTGTTTTTT
cdr3_aa: CASTRVATNEKLFF

clone_size: .
v_call: TRBV24-1
d_call: TRBD1
j_call: TRBJ1-5
cdr3_nt: TGTGCCACCAGTGGGACAGGGGATAGACAGCCCCAGCATTTT
cdr3_aa: CATSGTGDRQPQHF

clone_size: .
v_call: TRBV7-8
d_call: .
j_call: TRBJ2-3
cdr3_nt: TGTGCCAGCAGCTTAGGGGGGACTGCCACAGATACGCAGTATTTT
cdr3_aa: CASSLGGTATDTQYF

clone_size: many
v_call: TRBV2
d_call: .
j_call: TRBJ2-5
cdr3_nt: TGTGCCAGCAGTGATGGAAGCAGAGGGGGGACCCAGTACTTC
cdr3_aa: CASSDGSRGGTQYF

clone_size: .
v_call: TRBV29-1
d_call: TRBD2
j_call: TRBJ2-7
cdr3_nt: TGCAGCGTTGAAAGCCAGCGGGGACCCTCCTACGAGCAGTACTTC
cdr3_aa: CSVESQRGPSYEQYF

clone_size: .
v_call: TRBV30
d_call: .
j_call: TRBJ2-3
cdr3_nt: TGTGCCTGGAGTCCCCCTAGCATAGATACGCAGTATTTT
cdr3_aa: CAWSPPSIDTQYF

clone_size: .
v_call: TRBV10-3
d_call: TRBD1
j_call: TRBJ1-5
cdr3_nt: TGTGCCATCAGTGAGTCGGGGACAGGGACGACTAATAATCAGCCCCAGCATTTT
cdr3_aa: CAISESGTGTTNNQPQHF

clone_size: .
v_call: TRBV12-3/TRBV12-4
d_call: .
j_call: TRBJ1-2
cdr3_nt: TGTGCCAGCAGTTCCAGGCTTTACTATGGCTACACCTTC
cdr3_aa: CASSSRLYYGYTF

clone_size: .
v_call: TRBV3-1/TRBV3-2
d_call: TRBD2
j_call: TRBJ2-3
cdr3_nt: TGTGCCAGCAGCCAAGATCCTAGCGGGGGGGCAGATACGCAGTATTTT
cdr3_aa: CASSQDPSGGADTQYF

clone_size: .
v_call: TRBV11-2
d_call: .
j_call: TRBJ1-1
cdr3_nt: TGTGCCAGCAGCGCGGGGAGAGACACTGAAGCTTTCTTT
cdr3_aa: CASSAGRDTEAFF

clone_size: .
v_call: TRBV2
d_call: .
j_call: TRBJ2-7
cdr3_nt: TGTGCCAGCACCCCCTTTTGGAGTCAAATCGTCTACGAGCAGTACTTC
cdr3_aa: CASTPFWSQIVYEQYF

clone_size: .
v_call: TRBV3-1/TRBV3-2
d_call: .
j_call: TRBJ1-1
cdr3_nt: TGTGCCAGCAGCAAGACAGGACAGCTGAACACTGAAGCTTTCTTT
cdr3_aa: CASSKTGQLNTEAFF

clone_size: .
v_call: TRBV4-1
d_call: .
j_call: TRBJ2-3
cdr3_nt: TGCGCCAGCAGCCTACAGGGTTTGCCAGATACGCAGTATTTT
cdr3_aa: CASSLQGLPDTQYF

clone_size: .
v_call: TRBV28
d_call: TRBD2
j_call: TRBJ2-7
cdr3_nt: TGTGCCAGCACCTTGGGGGGGGTACGATCCTACGAGCAGTACTTC
cdr3_aa: CASTLGGVRSYEQYF

clone_size: .
v_call: TRBV24-1
d_call: .
j_call: TRBJ2-1
cdr3_nt: TGTGCCACCAGTGATTTCGGCTCGGGTGAGCAGTTCTTC
cdr3_aa: CATSDFGSGEQFF

clone_size: .
v_call: TRBV19
d_call: .
j_call: TRBJ1-1
cdr3_nt: TGTGCCAGTAGTATAGATAGGGGGAAACGGAACACTGAAGCTTTCTTT
cdr3_aa: CASSIDRGKRNTEAFF

clone_size: .
v_call: TRBV7-3
d_call: .
j_call: TRBJ2-1
cdr3_nt: TGTGCCAGCAGCTTAAAGGGGGACAATGAGCAGTTCTTC
cdr3_aa: CASSLKGDNEQFF

clone_size: .
v_call: TRBV5-1
d_call: .
j_call: TRBJ1-2
cdr3_nt: TGCGCCAGCAGCCCTGACGGTGGGGGGTATGGCTACACCTTC
cdr3_aa: CASSPDGGGYGYTF

clone_size: few
v_call: TRBV11-2
d_call: .
j_call: TRBJ2-2
cdr3_nt: TGTGCCAGCAGCTTAGTCCGACAAGCCACCGGGGAGCTGTTTTTT
cdr3_aa: CASSLVRQATGELFF

clone_size: .
v_call: TRBV30
d_call: .
j_call: TRBJ2-5
cdr3_nt: TGTGCCTGGAGCCCAACCTATACCCTCCAAGAGACCCAGTACTTC
cdr3_aa: CAWSPTYTLQETQYF

clone_size: .
v_call: TRBV9
d_call: TRBD1
j_call: TRBJ2-7
cdr3_nt: TGTGCCAGCAGCGTGGGACAGGGGAACTACGAGCAGTACTTC
cdr3_aa: CASSVGQGNYEQYF